The count of the clone carrying this T cell receptor beta chain is one. The antigen is undetermined. With 3 bases removed from V and 6 bases from J, the gap between germline ends came to 11 bases. The CDR3 has 13 residues. The germline V gene has CDR1 LNHDA and CDR2 SQIVND (reference sequence). No infections or other immune events were documented during collection. The entry originates in a study of identifying expanded T cells in peripheral blood. The assay was immunoSEQ multiplex PCR, and TCRdb's table has in-frame clones only and misses some. The repertoire includes 58,000 or so clones, about 83% of them detected once, and approximately 20% sits in the top ten. Study outcomes and limitations: Over two and four weeks, about 15 and 18 clones changed, versus around 1.2 between replicates. Two-week clone count variance significantly increased as total template count grew.

This TCR was sampled from a person aged 18-69 years in good health. Specimen: blood. The chain uses TRBV19 and TRBJ1-1; D gene uncertain. CDR3 residues: CASSMGPGAEAFF. The DNA for the CDR3 is TGTGCCAGTAGTATGGGCCCGGGCGCTGAAGCTTTCTTT.